This TCR beta chain was captured by sequencing in a study of blood T cell repertoires in COVID-19. About the research overall: Samples of COVID-19 (acute and convalescent) were obtained from the United States, Italy and Spain. From T cells, B-cell-depleted T cells, or PBMCs came the material, which was cDNA or gDNA.

CDR3 length: 18 residues. The J segment lost 3 bases and the V segment lost 3 bases, leaving 12 bases of the junction unmatched. Germline loops: CDR1 KGHSY, CDR2 FQNENV. In the original workflow: Reference gene primer amplification in the assay estimated nucleated cell counts. Profiling relied on immunoSEQ multiplex PCR, and the TCRdb table lists in-frame clones only, not all of them. V and J calls and clone size are those listed in that table; D and trimming were worked out from the DNA. The table has approximately 45,000 clones, about 90% seen once. This clonotype was obtained from a human donor in a cohort sampled during active COVID-19. V and J are TRBV16 and TRBJ2-2; 8 bases align to TRBD1. The specimen sequenced was peripheral blood. The chain's CDR3 is CASSQPDRGPPYTGELFF. For the CDR3, the DNA is TGTGCCAGCAGCCAGCCCGACAGGGGACCCCCCTACACCGGGGAGCTGTTTTTT.